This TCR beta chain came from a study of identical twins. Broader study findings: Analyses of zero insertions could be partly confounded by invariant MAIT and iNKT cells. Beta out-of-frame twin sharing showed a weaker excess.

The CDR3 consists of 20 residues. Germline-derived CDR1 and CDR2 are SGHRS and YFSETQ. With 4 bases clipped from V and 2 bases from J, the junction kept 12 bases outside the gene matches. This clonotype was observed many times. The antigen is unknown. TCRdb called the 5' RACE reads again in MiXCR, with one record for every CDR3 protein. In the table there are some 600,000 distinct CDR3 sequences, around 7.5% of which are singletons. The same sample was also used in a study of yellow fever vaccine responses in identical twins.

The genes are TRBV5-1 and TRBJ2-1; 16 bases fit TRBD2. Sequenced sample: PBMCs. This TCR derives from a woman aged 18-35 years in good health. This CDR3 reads CASSPGQGLAGGPTYNEQFF. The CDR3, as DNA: TGCGCCAGCAGCCCCGGACAGGGACTAGCGGGAGGGCCAACCTACAATGAGCAGTTCTTC.